This T cell receptor beta chain is drawn from a study of T cells in Graves' hyperthyroidism and ophthalmopathy. Amplified regions were TCR beta CDR3 sequences from RNA transcripts. Initially, a first-round RT-PCR of the TCR CDR3 employed the HTBI primer set. TCRdb reanalysed the multiplex PCR reads using MiXCR and keeps one entry per CDR3 protein. The table shows approximately 610,000 distinct CDR3 sequences, with under 15% occurring only once. To note about this clonotype: One junction end does not reproduce the germline sequence, and a read error may be involved.

PBMCs came from less than 11 ml fresh peripheral blood. CDR3 length: 13 residues. Germline V gene sequence: CDR1 SGHTA, CDR2 FQGTGA. Sequencing input: blood. This clonotype was obtained from a woman aged 40 to 50 with Graves' ophthalmopathy. V usage is TRBV7-3 and J usage is TRBJ1-1; 9 nucleotides line up with TRBD1. DNA for the CDR3: TGTGTCAGCAGCGCGGACAGGGGCCCTGAAGCTTTCTTT. It yields the protein CVSSADRGPEAFF.